What follows are 18 T cell receptor beta chains derived from one specimen sequenced in a study of cytomegalovirus exposure and HLA in healthy donors. The PCR contained 60 Vbeta and 13 Jbeta primers. Assay used: immunoSEQ multiplex PCR; TCRdb lists only in-frame clones, some missing. Among roughly 120,000 clones listed, roughly 60% were seen once. Material for sequencing was PBMCs. These receptor sequences come from a man aged 35 to 55 in good health and CMV-seropositive.

The V gene is TRBV6-5, the J gene TRBJ2-1; 10 nucleotides align to TRBD2. CDR3 size: 16 residues. Germline-derived CDR1 and CDR2 are MNHEY and SVGAGI. The V gene end was trimmed by 0 bases and the J gene end by 5 bases; junction bases not matched to a gene: 4. In DNA, the CDR3 is TGTGCCAGCAGTTACTCGATCCTAGCGGGGGACAATGAGCAGTTCTTC. It translates to CASSYSILAGDNEQFF.

This chain links TRBV2 with TRBJ1-4, with 9 bases lining up with TRBD1. V was clipped by 6 bases and J by 8 bases; unmatched bases: 10. Germline V gene data show CDR1 as SNHLY and CDR2 as FYNNEI. CDR3 length equals 15 residues. This CDR3 reads CASSLEQGAYEKLFF. The CDR3 DNA follows: TGTGCCAGCAGCCTTGAACAGGGGGCCTACGAAAAACTGTTTTTT.

This clone came up a few times. The genes are TRBV29-1 and TRBJ2-3; 8 bases are shared with TRBD1. The ends lost 6 bases at V and 3 bases at J; junction bases unmatched: 8. There are 14 residues in the CDR3. In germline, CDR1 is SQVTM, CDR2 ANQGSEA. CDR3 in DNA: TGCAGCGTAGTCGGACAGGGTCAAACAGATACGCAGTATTTT. Its protein is CSVVGQGQTDTQYF.

The chain is built from TRBV18 and TRBJ2-5, with 7 bases identical to TRBD2. The CDR3 sequence is 15 residues long. The V segment lost 3 bases and the J segment 3 bases; nucleotides outside the gene matches: 7. The germline CDR1 and CDR2 sequences are KGHSH and LQKENI. The DNA for the CDR3 is TGTGCCAGCTCACCTCCGGGACTACATAAAGAGACCCAGTACTTC. Its translation is CASSPPGLHKETQYF.

V gene TRBV7-3 combines with J gene TRBJ2-3, with D possibly being TRBD2 (6 bases). This CDR3 has 13 residues. V lost 4 bases, J lost 4 bases, and 9 bases lay in between. The germline V gene has CDR1 SGHTA and CDR2 FQGTGA. CDR3 coding DNA: TGTGCCAGCAGCTGGCGACTAGCAGATACGCAGTATTTT. The encoded protein is CASSWRLADTQYF.

The V call is TRBV6-1, the J call TRBJ2-1; 9 bases are a match to TRBD2. The V segment lost 8 bases and the J segment 7 bases; nucleotides outside the gene matches: 9. The CDR3 length is 14 residues. The V gene's germline CDR1 is MNHNS and CDR2 SASEGT. CDR3 nucleotides: TGTGCCAGCGTGCTAGCGGGGTCGCTGAATGAGCAGTTCTTC. It yields the protein CASVLAGSLNEQFF.

A few counts support this clone. This rearrangement joins TRBV18 to TRBJ1-4, with unresolved D. Trimming removed 6 bases from V and 0 bases from J, with 14 bases in between. Per germline, CDR1 KGHSH and CDR2 LQKENI. The CDR3 spans 16 residues. The CDR3 region has the DNA TGTGCCAGCTCCCCGGGTCGTCTTACAACTAATGAAAAACTGTTTTTT. Translation gives CASSPGRLTTNEKLFF.

The CDR3 DNA is TGTGCCAGCTCGGGCGGGCCCCAGAGCTCCTACAATGAGCAGTTCTTC. Translation: CASSGGPQSSYNEQFF. The rearrangement joins TRBV4-2 to TRBJ2-1; D perhaps matches TRBD2 (5 bases). Between the trimmed V and J ends, which lost 8 bases and 0 bases, there was a span of 17 bases. The CDR3 totals 16 residues. Germline values: CDR1 LGHNA, CDR2 YNFKEQ.

The DNA for the CDR3 is TGTGCCAGCAGCTTCGCCGAGATTGGAAACACCATATATTTT. Protein sequence: CASSFAEIGNTIYF. This chain connects TRBV7-2 to TRBJ1-3; D gene unclear. CDR1 is SGHTA, CDR2 FQGNSA, per germline. The CDR3 is 14 amino acids. Trimming left V 3 bases short and J 3 bases short, with 9 bases between.

In its sample, this clone was seen once. V and J are TRBV27 and TRBJ2-7, with TRBD2 identical over 9 bases. Unmatched junction bases numbered 11, after V lost 5 bases and J lost 6 bases. The germline CDR1 and CDR2 sequences are MNHEY and SMNVEV (reference sequence). The CDR3 is 15 amino acids. The CDR3 reads CASSPRGSGRSEQYF. The CDR3 bases are TGTGCCAGCAGTCCCCGAGGTAGCGGGAGATCCGAGCAGTACTTC.

The chain has TRBV29-1 and TRBJ2-4; D might be TRBD2 (6 bases). The V gene lost 4 bases and the J gene lost 0 bases, with 10 bases spanning the gap. The V gene's germline CDR1 is SQVTM and CDR2 ANQGSEA. The length of the CDR3 is 14 residues. The DNA for the CDR3 is TGCAGCGTTGTTAGCGGACTAGCCAAAAACATTCAGTACTTC. It translates to CSVVSGLAKNIQYF.

The V gene is TRBV27, the J gene TRBJ1-1, with D possibly TRBD1 on 5 matching bases. Germline CDR1 and CDR2: MNHEY and SMNVEV (reference sequence). Trimming took 2 bases from V and 4 from J, leaving 8 bases between them. This CDR3 contains 13 residues. The CDR3 sequence: CASSLQGATEAFF. In DNA, the CDR3 is TGTGCCAGCAGTTTACAGGGTGCCACTGAAGCTTTCTTT.

A single count supports this clone. The chain employs TRBV19 and TRBJ1-2; D perhaps matches TRBD1 (6 bases). V lost 6 bases and J lost 1, with 9 bases in between. There are 13 residues in the CDR3. The germline gives CDR1 LNHDA, CDR2 SQIVND (reference sequence). CDR3 nucleotides: TGTGCCAGTAGCGCAGGGGATAACTATGGCTACACCTTC. Its protein product is CASSAGDNYGYTF.

This sequence joins TRBV5-1 and TRBJ2-1; a possible D gene is TRBD2 (6 bases). Germline values: CDR1 SGHRS, CDR2 YFSETQ. The V end lost 0 bases, the J end lost 5 bases, and 15 bases lay between the germline ends. The CDR3 has 16 amino acids. The CDR3 nucleotides are TGCGCCAGCAGCTTGGAACCGGGACGCGGGAACAATGAGCAGTTCTTC. This sequence encodes CASSLEPGRGNNEQFF.

This sequence joins TRBV7-9 and TRBJ1-1, with D perhaps matching TRBD1 (6 bases). Germline CDR1 and CDR2: SEHNR and FQNEAQ (reference sequence). V lost 2 bases and J 5 bases, leaving 12 bases between the germline ends. This CDR3 is built from 14 residues. The CDR3 region has the DNA TGTGCCAGCAGCTTATCAGGGGCGGGTACTGAAGCTTTCTTT. As protein: CASSLSGAGTEAFF. The whole variable domain, filled in from reference TRBV7-9 and TRBJ1-1, reads DTGVSQNPRHKITKRGQNVTFRCDPISEHNRLYWYRQTLGQGPEFLTYFQNEAQLEKSRLLSDRFSAERPKGSFSTLEIQRTEQGDSAMYLCASSLSGAGTEAFFGQGTRLTVV.

The genes are TRBV20-1 and TRBJ2-7; D unresolved. The length of the CDR3 is 10 residues. Germline V gene data show CDR1 as DFQATT and CDR2 as SNEGSKA (reference sequence). Trimming left V 3 bases short and J 3 bases short, with 3 bases between. CDR3 DNA: TGCAGTGCTAGTAACTACGAGCAGTACTTC. Translating it yields CSASNYEQYF.

V gene TRBV10-1 combines with J gene TRBJ1-1; TRBD1 aligns across 9 bases. V was clipped by 5 bases and J by 4 bases; unmatched bases: 5. This CDR3 region has 14 residues. Germline CDR1 reads WNHNN; CDR2 reads SYGVQD (reference sequence). CDR3 DNA: TGCGCCAGCAGTAGTACAGGGGGCTCCACTGAAGCTTTCTTT. This sequence encodes CASSSTGGSTEAFF.

This clone showed up just once. The rearrangement links TRBV5-6 to TRBJ2-7, with TRBD1 identical over 8 bases. This CDR3 is built from 13 residues. The germline gives CDR1 SGHDT, CDR2 YYEEEE. After removal of 3 bases from V and 8 bases from J, the junction contained 7 bases not matched to a gene. For the CDR3, the DNA is TGTGCCAGCAGCTCACAGGGGGTAGGGCAGCAGTACTTC. It is translated as CASSSQGVGQQYF.